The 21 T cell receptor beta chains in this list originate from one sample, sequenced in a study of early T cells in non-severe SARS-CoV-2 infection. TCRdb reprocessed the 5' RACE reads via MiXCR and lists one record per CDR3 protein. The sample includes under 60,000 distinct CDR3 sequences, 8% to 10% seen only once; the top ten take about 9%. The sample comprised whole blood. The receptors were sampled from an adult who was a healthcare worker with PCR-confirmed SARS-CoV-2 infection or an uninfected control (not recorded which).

For the CDR3, the DNA is TGTGCCAGCAGATTTTTTAGCGGGGGGCTGTCCGATACGCAGTATTTT. It specifies CASRFFSGGLSDTQYF. The genes are TRBV28 and TRBJ2-3; TRBD2 aligns across 10 bases. J lost 6 bases, V lost 6 bases, and 12 bases had no gene match. Per germline, CDR1 MDHEN and CDR2 SYDVKM. The CDR3 loop spans 16 amino acids.

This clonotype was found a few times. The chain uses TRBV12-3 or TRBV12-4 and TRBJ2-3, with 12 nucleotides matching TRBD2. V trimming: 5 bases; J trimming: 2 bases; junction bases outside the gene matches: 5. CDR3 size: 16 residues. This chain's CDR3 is CASSPWTSGVTDTQYF. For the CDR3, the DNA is TGTGCCAGCAGTCCCTGGACTAGCGGGGTCACAGATACGCAGTATTTT.

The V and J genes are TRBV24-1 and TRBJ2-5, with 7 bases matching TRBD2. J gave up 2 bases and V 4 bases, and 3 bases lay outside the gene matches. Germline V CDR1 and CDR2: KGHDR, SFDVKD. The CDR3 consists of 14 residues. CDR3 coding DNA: TGTGCCACCAGTGAAACCGGGAGGCAAGAGACCCAGTACTTC. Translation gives CATSETGRQETQYF.

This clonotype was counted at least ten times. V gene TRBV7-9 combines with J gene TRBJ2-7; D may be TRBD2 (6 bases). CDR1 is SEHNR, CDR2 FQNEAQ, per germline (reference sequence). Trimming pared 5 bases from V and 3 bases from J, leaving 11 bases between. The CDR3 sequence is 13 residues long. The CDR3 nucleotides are TGTGCCAGCAGCGGAGGGGTTTACTACGAGCAGTACTTC. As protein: CASSGGVYYEQYF.

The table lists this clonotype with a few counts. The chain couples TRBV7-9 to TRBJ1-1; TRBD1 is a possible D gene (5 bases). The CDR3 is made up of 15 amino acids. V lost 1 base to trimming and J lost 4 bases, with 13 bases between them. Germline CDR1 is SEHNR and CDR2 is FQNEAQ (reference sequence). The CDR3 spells CASSLVGARGTEAFF. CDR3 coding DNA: TGTGCCAGCAGCTTAGTCGGGGCCCGAGGCACTGAAGCTTTCTTT.

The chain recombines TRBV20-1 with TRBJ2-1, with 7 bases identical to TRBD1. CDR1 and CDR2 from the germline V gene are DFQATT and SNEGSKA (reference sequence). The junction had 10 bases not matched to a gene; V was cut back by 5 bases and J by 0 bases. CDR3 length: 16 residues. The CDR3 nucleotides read TGCAGTGCTCGGGCTAGACAGGGCAGCTCCTACAATGAGCAGTTCTTC. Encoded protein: CSARARQGSSYNEQFF.

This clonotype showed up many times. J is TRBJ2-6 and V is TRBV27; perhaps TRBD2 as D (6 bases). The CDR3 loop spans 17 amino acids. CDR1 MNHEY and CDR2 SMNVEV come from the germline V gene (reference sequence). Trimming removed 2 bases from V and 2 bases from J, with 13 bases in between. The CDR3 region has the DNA TGTGCCAGCAGTTTAGCCCCCGGGGGAACTGGGGCCAACGTCCTGACTTTC. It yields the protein CASSLAPGGTGANVLTF.

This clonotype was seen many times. This CDR3 is CASSLGQETQYF. CDR3 sequence (DNA): TGTGCCAGCAGCTTAGGGCAAGAGACCCAGTACTTC. The rearrangement uses TRBV13 and TRBJ2-5; D call uncertain. CDR3 length: 12 residues. In germline, CDR1 is PRHDT, CDR2 FYEKMQ (reference sequence). V shed 0 bases and J shed 2 bases, with 1 base lying between them.

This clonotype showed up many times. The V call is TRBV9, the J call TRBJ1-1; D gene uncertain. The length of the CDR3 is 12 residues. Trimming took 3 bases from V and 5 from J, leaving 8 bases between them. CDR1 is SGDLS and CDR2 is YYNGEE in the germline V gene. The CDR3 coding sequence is TGTGCCAGCAGCGCCACCGGGACTGAAGCTTTCTTT. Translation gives CASSATGTEAFF.

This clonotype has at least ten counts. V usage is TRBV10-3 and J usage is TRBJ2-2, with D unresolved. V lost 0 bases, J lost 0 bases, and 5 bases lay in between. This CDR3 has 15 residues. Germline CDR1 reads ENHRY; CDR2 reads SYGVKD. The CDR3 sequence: CAISESGANTGELFF. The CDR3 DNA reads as TGTGCCATCAGTGAGTCTGGGGCGAACACCGGGGAGCTGTTTTTT.

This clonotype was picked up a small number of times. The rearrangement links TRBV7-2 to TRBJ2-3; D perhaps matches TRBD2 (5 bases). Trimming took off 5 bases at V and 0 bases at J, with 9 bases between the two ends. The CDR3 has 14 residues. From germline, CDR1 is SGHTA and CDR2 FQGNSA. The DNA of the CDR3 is TGTGCCAGCAGCATTGCGGGCAGCACAGATACGCAGTATTTT. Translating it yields CASSIAGSTDTQYF.

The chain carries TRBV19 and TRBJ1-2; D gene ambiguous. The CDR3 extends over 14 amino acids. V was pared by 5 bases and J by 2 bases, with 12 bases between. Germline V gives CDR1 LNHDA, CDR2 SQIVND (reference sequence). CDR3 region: CASSLQVTNYGYTF. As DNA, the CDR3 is TGTGCCAGTAGTCTCCAGGTCACCAACTATGGCTACACCTTC.

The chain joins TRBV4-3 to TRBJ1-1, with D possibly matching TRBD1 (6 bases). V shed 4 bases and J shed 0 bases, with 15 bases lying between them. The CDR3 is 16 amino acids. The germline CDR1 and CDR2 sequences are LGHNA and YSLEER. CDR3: CASSPEKDSMNTEAFF. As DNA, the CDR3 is TGCGCCAGCAGCCCGGAGAAGGACAGCATGAACACTGAAGCTTTCTTT.

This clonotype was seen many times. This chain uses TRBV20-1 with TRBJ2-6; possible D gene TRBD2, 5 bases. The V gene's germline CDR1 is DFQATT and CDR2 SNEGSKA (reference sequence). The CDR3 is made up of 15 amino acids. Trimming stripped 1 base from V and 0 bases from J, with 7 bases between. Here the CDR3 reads CSARAGSSGANVLTF. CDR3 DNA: TGCAGTGCTAGAGCGGGGAGCTCTGGGGCCAACGTCCTGACTTTC.

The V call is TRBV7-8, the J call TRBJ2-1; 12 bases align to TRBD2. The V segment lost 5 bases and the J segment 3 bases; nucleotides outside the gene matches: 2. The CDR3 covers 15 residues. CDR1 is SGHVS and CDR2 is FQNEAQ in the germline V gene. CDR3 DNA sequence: TGTGCCAGCAGCAAGACTAGCGGGAGCTACAATGAGCAGTTCTTC. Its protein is CASSKTSGSYNEQFF.

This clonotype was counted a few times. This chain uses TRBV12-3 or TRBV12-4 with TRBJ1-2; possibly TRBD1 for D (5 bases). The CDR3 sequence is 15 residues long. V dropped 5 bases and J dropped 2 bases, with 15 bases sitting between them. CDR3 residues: CASSPNLGGNYGYTF. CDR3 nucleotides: TGTGCCAGCAGTCCCAACCTCGGGGGAAACTATGGCTACACCTTC.

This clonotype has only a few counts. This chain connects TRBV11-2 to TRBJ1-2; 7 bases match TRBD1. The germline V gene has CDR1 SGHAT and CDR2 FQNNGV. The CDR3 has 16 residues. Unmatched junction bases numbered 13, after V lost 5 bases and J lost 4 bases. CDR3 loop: CASSPSGRGFAYGYTF. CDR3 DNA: TGTGCCAGCAGCCCGTCGGGCAGGGGGTTTGCCTATGGCTACACCTTC.

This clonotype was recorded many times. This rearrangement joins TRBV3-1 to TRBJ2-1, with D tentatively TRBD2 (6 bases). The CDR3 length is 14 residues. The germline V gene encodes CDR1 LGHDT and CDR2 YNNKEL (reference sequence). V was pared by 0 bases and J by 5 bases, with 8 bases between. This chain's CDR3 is CASSQELANNEQFF. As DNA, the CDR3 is TGTGCCAGCAGCCAAGAACTAGCAAACAATGAGCAGTTCTTC.

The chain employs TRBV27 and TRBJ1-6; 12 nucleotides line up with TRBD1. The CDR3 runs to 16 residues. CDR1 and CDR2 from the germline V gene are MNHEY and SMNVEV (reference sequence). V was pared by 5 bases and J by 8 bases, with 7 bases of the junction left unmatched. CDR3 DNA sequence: TGTGCCAGCAGTCCTTGGGACAGGGGGCTATATTCACCCCTCCACTTT. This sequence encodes CASSPWDRGLYSPLHF.

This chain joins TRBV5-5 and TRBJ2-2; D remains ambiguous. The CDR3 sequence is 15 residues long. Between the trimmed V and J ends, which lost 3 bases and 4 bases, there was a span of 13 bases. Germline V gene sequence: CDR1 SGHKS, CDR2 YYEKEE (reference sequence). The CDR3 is CASSSEGRFTGELFF. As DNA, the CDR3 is TGTGCCAGCAGCTCCGAAGGGCGGTTCACCGGGGAGCTGTTTTTT.

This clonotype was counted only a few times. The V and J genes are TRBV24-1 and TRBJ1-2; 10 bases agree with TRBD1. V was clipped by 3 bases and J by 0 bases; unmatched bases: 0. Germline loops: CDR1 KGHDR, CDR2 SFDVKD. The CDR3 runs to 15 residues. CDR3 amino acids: CATSDGTGANYGYTF. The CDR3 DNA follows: TGTGCCACCAGTGATGGGACAGGGGCTAACTATGGCTACACCTTC.